The 11 T cell receptor beta chains presented below share a single source sample, sequenced in a study of response to subunit inactivated influenza vaccine. One entry per CDR3 protein, called by TCRdb with MiXCR from the RT-PCR reads. The table shows around 480,000 distinct CDR3 sequences, with roughly 11% occurring only once. Here the sequenced sample was PBMCs from blood, taken around seven weeks after vaccination. All receptors come from a man aged 50 to 60 who received an inactivated influenza vaccine.

This clonotype was detected ten times or more. The V gene is TRBV6-2 or TRBV6-3, the J gene TRBJ1-2, with unresolved D. The CDR3 covers 14 residues. The germline V gene encodes CDR1 MNHEY and CDR2 SVGEGT. Deletions cut 0 bases from V and 4 bases from J, with 9 bases between. Here the CDR3 reads CASSYSGRIYGYTF. CDR3 nucleotide sequence: TGTGCCAGCAGTTACTCCGGACGGATCTATGGCTACACCTTC.

This clonotype came up a few times. The rearrangement joins TRBV6-2 or TRBV6-3 to TRBJ1-5, with 11 bases identical to TRBD1. After removal of 8 bases from V and 4 bases from J, the junction contained 4 bases not matched to a gene. Germline V gene data show CDR1 as MNHEY and CDR2 as SVGEGT. This CDR3 comprises 14 residues. CDR3 residues: CASWDRGLNQPQHF. The DNA for the CDR3 is TGTGCCAGCTGGGACAGGGGGTTAAATCAGCCCCAGCATTTT.

V gene TRBV5-1 combines with J gene TRBJ1-2; 7 positions match TRBD1. J lost 8 bases, V lost 0 bases, and 10 bases had no gene match. This CDR3 region has 15 residues. CDR1 is SGHRS and CDR2 is YFSETQ in the germline V gene. CDR3 sequence reads: CASSLGATGVEGYTF. In nucleotides, the CDR3 is TGCGCCAGCAGCTTGGGGGCTACAGGGGTGGAGGGCTACACCTTC.

This clonotype was recorded a few times. The chain couples TRBV9 to TRBJ2-2; D not certain. From germline, CDR1 is SGDLS and CDR2 YYNGEE. This CDR3 comprises 18 residues. V was trimmed by 0 bases and J by 0 bases, leaving 15 bases between them. CDR3 amino acids: CASSVVGVTRTNTGELFF. The DNA of the CDR3 is TGTGCCAGCAGCGTAGTGGGCGTCACTCGAACGAACACCGGGGAGCTGTTTTTT.

The J gene is TRBJ2-2, the V gene TRBV6-5, with D possibly being TRBD2 (5 bases). The V gene's germline CDR1 is MNHEY and CDR2 SVGAGI. Between the trimmed V and J ends, which lost 4 bases and 4 bases, there was a span of 13 bases. The CDR3 contains 15 residues. The CDR3 nucleotides are TGTGCCAGCAGTTTCGGACTCCCGGCCACCGGGGAGCTGTTTTTT. Its translation: CASSFGLPATGELFF.

This clonotype was counted at least ten times. The J gene is TRBJ2-1, the V gene TRBV10-3; D remains unclear. This CDR3 has 11 amino acids. Trimming pared 3 bases from V and 5 bases from J, leaving 2 bases between. Germline-derived CDR1 and CDR2 are ENHRY and SYGVKD. Here the CDR3 reads CAISEDNEQFF. The DNA for the CDR3 is TGTGCCATCAGTGAAGACAATGAGCAGTTCTTC.

The genes are TRBV6-2 or TRBV6-3 and TRBJ2-7, with a possible D match to TRBD2 (5 bases). V was pared by 3 bases and J by 1 base, with 13 bases between. CDR1 is MNHEY, CDR2 SVGEGT, per germline. The CDR3 spans 15 residues. The CDR3 DNA is TGTGCCAGCAGTTATTCTAGCCTGAGTTCCTACGAGCAGTACTTC. Amino acids: CASSYSSLSSYEQYF.

This clonotype was counted between two and nine times. The chain links TRBV5-5 to TRBJ2-2; no clear D. The germline V gene encodes CDR1 SGHKS and CDR2 YYEKEE (reference sequence). This CDR3 has 15 amino acids. V lost 5 bases and J lost 4, with 15 bases in between. In nucleotides, the CDR3 is TGTGCCAGCAGTCTGGAAGGGTTAGGCACCGGGGAGCTGTTTTTT. Protein sequence: CASSLEGLGTGELFF.

This sequence joins TRBV20-1 and TRBJ2-7, with D tentatively TRBD2 (5 bases). The CDR3 length is 13 residues. Deletions cut 7 bases from V and 0 bases from J, with 13 bases between. Germline V gene sequence: CDR1 DFQATT, CDR2 SNEGSKA (reference sequence). The CDR3 reads CSDRTVSSYEQYF. The CDR3 DNA reads TGCAGTGACCGGACTGTAAGCTCCTACGAGCAGTACTTC.

This clonotype was detected a few times. V usage is TRBV4-2 and J usage is TRBJ2-7; TRBD2 matches at 7 bases. This CDR3 contains 15 residues. The J segment lost 5 bases and the V segment lost 1 base, leaving 8 bases of the junction unmatched. Germline CDR1 and CDR2: LGHNA and YNFKEQ. The CDR3 sequence: CASSQGGLDEHEQYF. DNA for the CDR3: TGTGCCAGCAGCCAAGGTGGACTAGACGAACACGAGCAGTACTTC.

This clonotype was recorded many times. CDR3 in DNA: TGTGCCATCAGTGGAACCGGGAGGACCATCGCCAATGAGCAGTTCTTC. Amino acids: CAISGTGRTIANEQFF. The genes are TRBV10-3 and TRBJ2-1; 7 positions agree with TRBD2. V was pared by 4 bases and J by 6 bases, with 12 bases of the junction left unmatched. Per the germline V gene, CDR1 is ENHRY and CDR2 is SYGVKD. The CDR3 is made up of 16 amino acids.